This passage covers 3 T cell receptor beta chains from one sample sequenced in a study of beta chain features in type 1 diabetes. Isolated RNA was reverse transcribed in full, so expressed TCRB transcripts were sequenced. Data came from immunoSEQ multiplex PCR; TCRdb stores just in-frame clones and leaves some out. The sample consists of roughly 150,000 clones, roughly 9% of them appearing once. Study-level points and caveats: In every one of the four CD4+ subsets, TCRB CDR3s were moderately but significantly shorter in Type 1 diabetes patients.

For these receptors, no antigen is known. The sequenced material came from central memory CD4+ T cells from blood. These receptors all stem from a woman in her 30s with type 1 diabetes.

The chain carries TRBV14 and TRBJ2-4, with D unresolved. V was shortened by 0 bases and J by 0 bases, with 6 bases between the two germline ends. CDR3 size: 15 residues. CDR1 is SGHDN, CDR2 FVKESK, per germline. As DNA, the CDR3 is TGTGCCAGCAGCCAAGATAGATTAGCCAAAAACATTCAGTACTTC. Its translation is CASSQDRLAKNIQYF. The complete variable domain, with remaining parts taken from reference TRBV14 and TRBJ2-4, reads EAGVTQFPSHSVIEKGQTVTLRCDPISGHDNLYWYRRVMGKEIKFLLHFVKESKQDESGMPNNRFLAERTGGTYSTLKVQPAELEDSGVYFCASSQDRLAKNIQYFGAGTRLSVL.

This sequence joins TRBV7-9 and TRBJ1-3, with unresolved D. Per the germline V gene, CDR1 is SEHNR and CDR2 is FQNEAQ (reference sequence). The CDR3 consists of 14 residues. V lost 3 bases and J lost 0, with 6 bases in between. The CDR3 reads CASSFSGSGNTIYF. CDR3 DNA: TGTGCCAGCAGCTTTTCAGGCTCTGGAAACACCATATATTTT.

V gene TRBV6-5 combines with J gene TRBJ1-1, with D possibly being TRBD1 (6 bases). The CDR3 sequence is 13 residues long. The V gene's germline CDR1 is MNHEY and CDR2 SVGAGI. V was shortened by 6 bases and J by 1 base, with 9 bases between the two germline ends. The CDR3 DNA reads as TGTGCCAGCAGCCGGGGACAGAACACTGAAGCTTTCTTT. Protein: CASSRGQNTEAFF.